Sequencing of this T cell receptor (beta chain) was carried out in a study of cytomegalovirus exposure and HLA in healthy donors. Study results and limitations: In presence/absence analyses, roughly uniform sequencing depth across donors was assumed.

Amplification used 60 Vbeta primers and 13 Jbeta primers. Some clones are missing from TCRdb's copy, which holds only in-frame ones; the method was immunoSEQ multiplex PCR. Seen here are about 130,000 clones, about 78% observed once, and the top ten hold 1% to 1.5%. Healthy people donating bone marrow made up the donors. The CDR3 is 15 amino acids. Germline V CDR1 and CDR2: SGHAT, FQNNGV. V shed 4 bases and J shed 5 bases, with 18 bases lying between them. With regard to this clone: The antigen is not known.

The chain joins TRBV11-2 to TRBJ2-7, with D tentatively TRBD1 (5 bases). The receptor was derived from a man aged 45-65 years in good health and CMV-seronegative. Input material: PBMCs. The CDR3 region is CASSSFGAGLDEQYF. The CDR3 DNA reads TGTGCCAGCAGCTCCTTTGGGGCAGGGCTGGACGAGCAGTACTTC.